This note documents a single TCR beta chain sequence. Original methodology: The authors estimated nucleated cell counts from reference gene primer amplification. Sequencing was performed with immunoSEQ multiplex PCR; in TCRdb, only in-frame clones are kept and a portion is missing. V, J and clone size reflect that table, while D and trimming were determined from the DNA. The sample has 70,000 to 90,000 clones; 85% to 90% are singletons. The source of the sample is a study of blood T cell repertoires in COVID-19. Study overall: Both acute and convalescent COVID-19 samples were obtained from the United States, Italy and Spain. Nucleic acid was either cDNA or gDNA, and it came from T cells, B-cell-depleted T cells, or PBMCs.

CDR1 and CDR2 from the germline V gene are MNHEY and SVGEGT. Germline trimming cut 0 bases from V and 8 bases from J; bases unmatched to any gene: 18. The CDR3 is 21 amino acids. The specimen sequenced was peripheral blood. The genes are TRBV6-2 or TRBV6-3 and TRBJ2-1; 14 nucleotides align to TRBD2. The TCR comes from a man of 80 years or more with active or convalescent COVID-19. The CDR3 nucleotides are TGTGCCAGCAGTTACTCCCTTATGACTAGCGGGAGGGCTTTCTCTCCTTATGAGCAGTTCTTC. As protein: CASSYSLMTSGRAFSPYEQFF.